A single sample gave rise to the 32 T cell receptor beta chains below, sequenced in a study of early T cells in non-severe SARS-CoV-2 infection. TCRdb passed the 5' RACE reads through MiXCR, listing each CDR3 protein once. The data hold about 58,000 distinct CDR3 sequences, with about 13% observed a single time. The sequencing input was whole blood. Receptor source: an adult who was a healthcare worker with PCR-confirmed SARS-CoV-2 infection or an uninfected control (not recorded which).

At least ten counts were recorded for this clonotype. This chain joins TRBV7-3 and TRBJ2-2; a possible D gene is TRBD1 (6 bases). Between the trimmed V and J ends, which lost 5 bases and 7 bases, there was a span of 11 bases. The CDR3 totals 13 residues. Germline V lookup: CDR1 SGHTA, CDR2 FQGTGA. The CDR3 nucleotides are TGTGCCAGCAGCAAAACAGGGATCGGGGAGCTGTTTTTT. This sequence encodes CASSKTGIGELFF.

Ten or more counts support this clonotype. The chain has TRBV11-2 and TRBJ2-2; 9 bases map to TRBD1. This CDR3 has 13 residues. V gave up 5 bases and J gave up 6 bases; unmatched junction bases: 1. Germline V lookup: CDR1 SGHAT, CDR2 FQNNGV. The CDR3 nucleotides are TGTGCCAGCAGCCGGGACAGGGCCGGGGAGCTGTTTTTT. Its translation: CASSRDRAGELFF.

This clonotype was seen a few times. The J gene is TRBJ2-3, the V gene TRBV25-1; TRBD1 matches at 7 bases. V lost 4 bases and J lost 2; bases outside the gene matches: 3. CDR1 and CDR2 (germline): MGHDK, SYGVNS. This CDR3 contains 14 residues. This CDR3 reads CASSAGQDTDTQYF. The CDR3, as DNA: TGTGCCAGCAGTGCCGGACAGGACACAGATACGCAGTATTTT.

The CDR3 region is CATRDRLNEQFF. CDR3 coding DNA: TGTGCCACGCGGGACCGGCTTAATGAGCAGTTCTTC. The rearrangement uses TRBV19 and TRBJ2-1; D is possibly TRBD2 (6 bases). V was pared by 10 bases and J by 7 bases, with 14 bases between. The CDR3 is 12 amino acids. Germline CDR1 LNHDA, CDR2 SQIVND (reference sequence).

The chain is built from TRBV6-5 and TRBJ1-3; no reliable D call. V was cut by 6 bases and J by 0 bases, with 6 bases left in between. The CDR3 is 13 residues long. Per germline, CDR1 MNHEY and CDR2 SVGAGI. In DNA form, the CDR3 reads TGTGCCAGCAGACAAGGCTCTGGAAACACCATATATTTT. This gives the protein CASRQGSGNTIYF.

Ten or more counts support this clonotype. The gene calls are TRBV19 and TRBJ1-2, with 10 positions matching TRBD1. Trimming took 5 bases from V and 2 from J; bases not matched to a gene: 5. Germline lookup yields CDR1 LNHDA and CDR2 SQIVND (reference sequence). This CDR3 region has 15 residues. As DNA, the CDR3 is TGTGCCAGTAGTTGGACGACAGGGGGCAACTATGGCTACACCTTC. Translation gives CASSWTTGGNYGYTF.

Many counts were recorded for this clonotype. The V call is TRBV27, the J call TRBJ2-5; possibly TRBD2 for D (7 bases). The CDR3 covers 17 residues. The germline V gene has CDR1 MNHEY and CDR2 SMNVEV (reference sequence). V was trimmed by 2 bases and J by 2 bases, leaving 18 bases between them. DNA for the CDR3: TGTGCCAGCAGTTTACGGGGGGCGTTAACCAATCAAGAGACCCAGTACTTC. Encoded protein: CASSLRGALTNQETQYF.

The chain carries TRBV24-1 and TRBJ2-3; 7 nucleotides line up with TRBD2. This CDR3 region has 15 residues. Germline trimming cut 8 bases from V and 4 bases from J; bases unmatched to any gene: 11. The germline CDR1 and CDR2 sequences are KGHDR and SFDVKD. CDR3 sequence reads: CATTTGAGRADTQYF. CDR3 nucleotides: TGTGCCACCACCACTGGAGCAGGGAGGGCAGATACGCAGTATTTT.

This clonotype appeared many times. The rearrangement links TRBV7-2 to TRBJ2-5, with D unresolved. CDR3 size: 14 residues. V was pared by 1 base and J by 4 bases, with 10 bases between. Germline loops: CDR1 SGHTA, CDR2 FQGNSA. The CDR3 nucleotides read TGTGCCAGCAGCTTAGGAACATTAGGAGAGACCCAGTACTTC. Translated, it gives CASSLGTLGETQYF.

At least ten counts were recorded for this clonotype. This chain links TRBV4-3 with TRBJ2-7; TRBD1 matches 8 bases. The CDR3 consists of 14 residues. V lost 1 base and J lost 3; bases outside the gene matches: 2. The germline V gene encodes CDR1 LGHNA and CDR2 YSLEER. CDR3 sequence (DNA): TGCGCCAGCAGCCAAGTCGACAGGGGCTACGAGCAGTACTTC. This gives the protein CASSQVDRGYEQYF.

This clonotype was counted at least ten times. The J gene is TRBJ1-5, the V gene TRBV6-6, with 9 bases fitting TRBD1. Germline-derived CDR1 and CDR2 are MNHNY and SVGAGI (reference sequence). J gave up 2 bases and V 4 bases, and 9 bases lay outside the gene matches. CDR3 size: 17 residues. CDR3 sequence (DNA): TGTGCCAGCAGTTTACAGGGACAGGGAAGGGGCAATCAGCCCCAGCATTTT. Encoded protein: CASSLQGQGRGNQPQHF.

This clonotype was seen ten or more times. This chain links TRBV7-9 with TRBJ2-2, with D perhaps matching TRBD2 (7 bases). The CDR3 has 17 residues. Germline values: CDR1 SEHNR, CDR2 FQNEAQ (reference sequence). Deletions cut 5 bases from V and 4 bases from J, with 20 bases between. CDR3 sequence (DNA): TGTGCCAGCAGCCCCCTGGCCGGGGGGCGAGGCACCGGGGAGCTGTTTTTT. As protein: CASSPLAGGRGTGELFF.

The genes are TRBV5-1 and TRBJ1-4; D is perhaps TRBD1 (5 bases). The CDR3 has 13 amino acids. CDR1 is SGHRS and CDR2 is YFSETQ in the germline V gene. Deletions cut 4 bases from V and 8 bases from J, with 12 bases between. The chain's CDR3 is CASSPGLSEKLFF. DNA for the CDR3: TGCGCCAGCAGCCCGGGACTGTCGGAAAAACTGTTTTTT.

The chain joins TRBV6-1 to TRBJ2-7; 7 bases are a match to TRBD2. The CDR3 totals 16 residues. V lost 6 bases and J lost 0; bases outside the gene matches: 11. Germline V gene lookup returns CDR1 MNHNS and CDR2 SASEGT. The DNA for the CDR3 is TGTGCCAGCAGCGTAATGCTAGCGGATCTCTCCTACGAGCAGTACTTC. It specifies CASSVMLADLSYEQYF.

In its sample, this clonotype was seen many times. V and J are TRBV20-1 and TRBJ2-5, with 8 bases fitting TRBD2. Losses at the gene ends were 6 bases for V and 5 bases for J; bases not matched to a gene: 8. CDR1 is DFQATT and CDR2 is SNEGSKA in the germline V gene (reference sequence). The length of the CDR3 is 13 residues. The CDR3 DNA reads TGCAGTGCCCCCGGGGGGGCAGGGGAGACCCAGTACTTC. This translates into CSAPGGAGETQYF.

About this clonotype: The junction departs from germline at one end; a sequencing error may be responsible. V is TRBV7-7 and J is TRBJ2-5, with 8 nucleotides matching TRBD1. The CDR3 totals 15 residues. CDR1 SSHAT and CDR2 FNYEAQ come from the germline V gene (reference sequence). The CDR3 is CASSLNRGLTETQYF. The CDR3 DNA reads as TGTGCTAGCAGCTTAAACAGGGGGTTGACGGAGACCCAGTACTTC.

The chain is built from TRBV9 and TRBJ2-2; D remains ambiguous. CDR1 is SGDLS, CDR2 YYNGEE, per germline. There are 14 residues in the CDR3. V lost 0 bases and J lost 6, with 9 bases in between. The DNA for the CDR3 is TGTGCCAGCAGCGTAGTCGAGCCAGCCGGGGAGCTGTTTTTT. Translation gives CASSVVEPAGELFF.

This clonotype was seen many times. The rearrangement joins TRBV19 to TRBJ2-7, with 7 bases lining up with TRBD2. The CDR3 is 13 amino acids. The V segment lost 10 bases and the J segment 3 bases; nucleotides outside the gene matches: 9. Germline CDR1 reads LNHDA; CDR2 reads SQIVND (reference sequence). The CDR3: CATSAGPYYEQYF. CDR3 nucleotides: TGTGCCACCTCAGCGGGACCCTACTACGAGCAGTACTTC.

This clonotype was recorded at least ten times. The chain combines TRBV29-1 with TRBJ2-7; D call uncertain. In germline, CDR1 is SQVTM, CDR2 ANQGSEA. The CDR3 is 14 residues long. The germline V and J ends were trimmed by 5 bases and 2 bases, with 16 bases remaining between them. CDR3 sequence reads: CSVLQKEYTYEQYF. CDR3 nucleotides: TGCAGCGTTCTTCAAAAGGAGTACACCTACGAGCAGTACTTC.

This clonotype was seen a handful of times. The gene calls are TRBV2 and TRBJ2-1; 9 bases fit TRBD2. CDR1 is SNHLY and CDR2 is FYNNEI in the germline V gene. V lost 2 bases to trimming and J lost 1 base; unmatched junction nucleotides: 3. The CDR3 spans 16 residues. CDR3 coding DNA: TGTGCCAGCAGTGAACCGGGACTAGCTTCCTACAATGAGCAGTTCTTC. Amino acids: CASSEPGLASYNEQFF.

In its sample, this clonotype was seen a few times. DNA of the CDR3: TGTGCCGGGGCCCCGGGGACAGGGGGCTATAGCAATCAGCCCCAGCATTTT. Its protein product is CAGAPGTGGYSNQPQHF. The chain links TRBV6-6 to TRBJ1-5; 12 bases are a match to TRBD1. The CDR3 extends over 17 amino acids. After removal of 11 bases from V and 0 bases from J, the junction contained 11 bases not matched to a gene. Per the germline V gene, CDR1 is MNHNY and CDR2 is SVGAGI (reference sequence).

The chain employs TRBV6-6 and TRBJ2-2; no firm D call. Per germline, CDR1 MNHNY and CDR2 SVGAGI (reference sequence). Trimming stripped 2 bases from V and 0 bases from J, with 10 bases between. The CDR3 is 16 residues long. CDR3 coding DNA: TGTGCCAGCAGTTACGGTCCTCTCGCGAACACCGGGGAGCTGTTTTTT. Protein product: CASSYGPLANTGELFF.

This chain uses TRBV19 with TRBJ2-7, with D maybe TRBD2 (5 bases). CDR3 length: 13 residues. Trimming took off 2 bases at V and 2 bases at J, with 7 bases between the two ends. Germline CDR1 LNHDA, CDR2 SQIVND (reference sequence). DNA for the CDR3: TGTGCCAGTAGTATAAGAGGGACCTACGAGCAGTACTTC. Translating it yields CASSIRGTYEQYF.

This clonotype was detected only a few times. As DNA, the CDR3 is TGTGCCAGCAGGAGAGGCTCCTACGAGCAGTACTTC. Translation gives CASRRGSYEQYF. V and J are TRBV27 and TRBJ2-7; unclear D gene. Deletions cut 6 bases from V and 0 bases from J, with 6 bases between. The CDR3 spans 12 residues. Germline CDR1 MNHEY, CDR2 SMNVEV (reference sequence).

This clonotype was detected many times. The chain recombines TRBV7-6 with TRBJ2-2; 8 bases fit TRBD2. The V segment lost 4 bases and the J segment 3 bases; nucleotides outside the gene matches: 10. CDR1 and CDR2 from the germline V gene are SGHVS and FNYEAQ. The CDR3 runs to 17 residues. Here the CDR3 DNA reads TGTGCCAGCAGCTCCACGAGCGGGGGCGGTTACACCGGGGAGCTGTTTTTT. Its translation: CASSSTSGGGYTGELFF.

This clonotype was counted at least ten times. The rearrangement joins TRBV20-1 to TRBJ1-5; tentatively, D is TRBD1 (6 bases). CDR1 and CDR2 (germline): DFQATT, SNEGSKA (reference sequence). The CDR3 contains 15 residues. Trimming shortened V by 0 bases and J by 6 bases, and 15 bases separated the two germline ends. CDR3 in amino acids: CSARDRRGGGQPQHF. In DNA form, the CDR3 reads TGCAGTGCTAGAGATCGTAGGGGGGGCGGTCAGCCCCAGCATTTT.

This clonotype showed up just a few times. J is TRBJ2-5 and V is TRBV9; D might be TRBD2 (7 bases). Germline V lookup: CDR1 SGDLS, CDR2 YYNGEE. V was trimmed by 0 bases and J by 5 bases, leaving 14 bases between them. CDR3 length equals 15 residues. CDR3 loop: CASSVGGGGMETQYF. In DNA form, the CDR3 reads TGTGCCAGCAGCGTAGGGGGGGGCGGAATGGAGACCCAGTACTTC. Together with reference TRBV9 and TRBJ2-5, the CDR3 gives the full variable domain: DSGVTQTPKHLITATGQRVTLRCSPRSGDLSVYWYQQSLDQGLQFLIQYYNGEERAKGNILERFSAQQFPDLHSELNLSSLELGDSALYFCASSVGGGGMETQYFGPGTRLLVL.

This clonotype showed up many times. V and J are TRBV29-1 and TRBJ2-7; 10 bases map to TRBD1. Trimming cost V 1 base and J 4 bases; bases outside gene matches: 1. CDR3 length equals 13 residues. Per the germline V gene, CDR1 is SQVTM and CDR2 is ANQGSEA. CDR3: CSVEGTGGYEQYF. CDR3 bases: TGCAGCGTTGAAGGGACAGGGGGTTACGAGCAGTACTTC.

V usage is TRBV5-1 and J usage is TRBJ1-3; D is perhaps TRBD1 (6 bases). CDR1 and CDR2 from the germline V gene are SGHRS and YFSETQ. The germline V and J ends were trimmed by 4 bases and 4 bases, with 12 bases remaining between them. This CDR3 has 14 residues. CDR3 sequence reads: CASSGTGTGNTIYF. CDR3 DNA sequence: TGCGCCAGCAGCGGTACAGGGACCGGAAACACCATATATTTT. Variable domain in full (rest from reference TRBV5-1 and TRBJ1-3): KAGVTQTPRYLIKTRGQQVTLSCSPISGHRSVSWYQQTPGQGLQFLFEYFSETQRNKGNFPGRFSGRQFSNSRSEMNVSTLELGDSALYLCASSGTGTGNTIYFGEGSWLTVV.

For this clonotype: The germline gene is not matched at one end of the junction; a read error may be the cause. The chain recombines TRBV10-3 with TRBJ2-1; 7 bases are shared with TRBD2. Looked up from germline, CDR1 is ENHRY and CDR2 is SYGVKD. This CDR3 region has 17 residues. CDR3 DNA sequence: TGTGTCATCAGTGAGCCGACTAGCTGGCAGACGGGCAATGAGCAGTTCTTC. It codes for CVISEPTSWQTGNEQFF.

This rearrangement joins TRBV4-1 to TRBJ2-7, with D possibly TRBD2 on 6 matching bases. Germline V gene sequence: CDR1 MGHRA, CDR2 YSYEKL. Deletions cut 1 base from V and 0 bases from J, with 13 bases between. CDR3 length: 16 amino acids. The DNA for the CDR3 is TGCGCCAGCAGCCAAGGCGCGGGACTGAGCTCCTACGAGCAGTACTTC. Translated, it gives CASSQGAGLSSYEQYF.

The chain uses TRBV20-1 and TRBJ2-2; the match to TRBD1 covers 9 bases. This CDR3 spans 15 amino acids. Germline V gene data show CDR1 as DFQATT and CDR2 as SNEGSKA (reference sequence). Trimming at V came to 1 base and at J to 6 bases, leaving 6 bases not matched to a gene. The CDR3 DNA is TGCAGTGCTAGAGTTTGGGGACAGGGCCCCGGGGAGCTGTTTTTT. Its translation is CSARVWGQGPGELFF.